This entry features one T cell receptor (beta chain) sequence. The antigen is undetermined. V gave up 0 bases and J gave up 3 bases, with 4 bases separating them. The germline CDR1 and CDR2 sequences are SGDLS and YYNGEE. This CDR3 is built from 12 residues. The data are from a study of CD8+CD57+ T cells in acquired aplastic anemia. Study overall: The mean DNA yield obtained from sorted CD4+ and CD8+ cells came to roughly 3 ug.

General study findings and limits: Patients and controls had in common fewer than 30 CD8+ CDR3 sequences.

Patients sequenced had flow cytometry evidence of CD8+CD57+ cell expansion. Receipt of therapy had not occurred in any patient by the time of blood sampling. CDR3 and TCR beta VDJ profiling relied on genomic DNA as the template. TCRdb used MiXCR to reprocess the reads, holding one entry per CDR3 protein. The sample has roughly 190,000 distinct CDR3 sequences, roughly half seen once. The material sequenced was sorted CD4+, CD8+, or CD8+CD57+ T cells (not recorded which) from PBMCs. The V call is TRBV9, the J call TRBJ2-7; D is unclear. This clonotype was sampled from a human donor with aplastic anemia. This CDR3 reads CASSVDNYEQYF. DNA for the CDR3: TGTGCCAGCAGCGTAGACAACTACGAGCAGTACTTC.